This passage covers 2 T cell receptor beta chains from one sample sequenced in a study of T cell responses to AZD1222 COVID-19 vaccine. The data were produced by immunoSEQ multiplex PCR, yet TCRdb's version contains in-frame clones alone and is incomplete. The sample consists of about 180,000 clones, 94% of them appearing once. Here the sequenced sample was peripheral blood, taken 28 days after the second AZD1222 dose. Source of these receptors: an adult who received the AZD1222 COVID-19 vaccine.

The J gene is TRBJ1-1, the V gene TRBV7-8; the D gene is possibly TRBD1 (6 bases). CDR1 and CDR2 from the germline V gene are SGHVS and FQNEAQ. The CDR3 loop spans 19 amino acids. V gave up 1 base and J gave up 1 base, with 22 bases separating them. CDR3 in DNA: TGTGCCAGCAGCTTAGGCAGGGGTAGTAGGTGGGTAAAGAACACTGAAGCTTTCTTT. It specifies CASSLGRGSRWVKNTEAFF.

The V and J genes are TRBV19 and TRBJ2-7; no clear D. CDR3 length equals 11 residues. The germline V gene encodes CDR1 LNHDA and CDR2 SQIVND (reference sequence). V lost 6 bases, J lost 4 bases, and 7 bases lay in between. The CDR3 nucleotides are TGTGCCAGTAGGGACCCGTACGAGCAGTACTTC. It is translated as CASRDPYEQYF.